What follows are 30 T cell receptor beta chains derived from one specimen sequenced in a study of cytomegalovirus exposure and HLA in healthy donors. The PCR ran on 60 Vbeta and 13 Jbeta primers. The repertoire was sequenced with immunoSEQ multiplex PCR; TCRdb's copy has only in-frame clones and lacks some. The sample records over 100,000 clones, around 84% being singletons. The sequenced material came from PBMCs. These receptors all stem from a woman aged 18-29 years in good health and CMV-seropositive.

The chain employs TRBV5-1 and TRBJ2-2, with D possibly matching TRBD2 (6 bases). The ends were cut back, 1 base at V and 7 bases at J, with 14 bases in the middle. The CDR3 spans 15 residues. The V gene's germline CDR1 is SGHRS and CDR2 YFSETQ. CDR3: CASSLSGGVYGELFF. DNA of the CDR3: TGCGCCAGCAGCTTGAGTGGCGGGGTGTACGGGGAGCTGTTTTTT.

The chain combines TRBV7-9 with TRBJ2-3, with D tentatively TRBD2 (5 bases). Germline V gene data show CDR1 as SEHNR and CDR2 as FQNEAQ (reference sequence). The CDR3 loop spans 10 amino acids. CDR3 sequence: CAYLSGTQYF. DNA for the CDR3: TGTGCATATCTCAGCGGCACGCAGTATTTT.

This clone was observed a single time. This chain connects TRBV6-1 to TRBJ2-7; 10 bases fit TRBD2. This CDR3 is 13 amino acids long. V lost 9 bases to trimming and J lost 4 bases; unmatched junction nucleotides: 6. Looked up from germline, CDR1 is MNHNS and CDR2 is SASEGT. CDR3 amino acids: CASTRAGGYEQYF. Here the CDR3 DNA reads TGTGCCAGTACGCGAGCGGGGGGGTACGAGCAGTACTTC.

This clone was seen a few times. The chain carries TRBV6-5 and TRBJ2-2, with a possible D match to TRBD1 (6 bases). This CDR3 comprises 15 residues. With 0 bases removed from V and 5 bases from J, the gap between germline ends came to 10 bases. Looked up from germline, CDR1 is MNHEY and CDR2 is SVGAGI. The CDR3 nucleotides read TGTGCCAGCAGTTACTCTGGCAGGGGTACCGGGGAGCTGTTTTTT. Residues: CASSYSGRGTGELFF.

This chain connects TRBV10-1 to TRBJ2-1, with 7 bases fitting TRBD1. CDR3 size: 12 residues. CDR1 is WNHNN, CDR2 SYGVQD, per germline (reference sequence). Germline trimming cut 4 bases from V and 9 bases from J; bases unmatched to any gene: 3. The CDR3 sequence: CASSASGGEQFF. As DNA, the CDR3 is TGCGCCAGCAGTGCTTCAGGGGGTGAGCAGTTCTTC.

Of note for this clone: Germline is not matched at one junction end, which may reflect a read error. Other DNA sequences in this sample translate to the same CDR3. The chain is built from TRBV6-5 and TRBJ1-2; D is unclear. The length of the CDR3 is 15 residues. Germline CDR1 reads MNHEY; CDR2 reads SVGAGI. The CDR3 DNA reads as TGTGCCAGTAGTTACTCGAACGGTAGCCCGGCTGGCTACACCTTC. It codes for CASSYSNGSPAGYTF.

The chain joins TRBV4-1 to TRBJ2-1; D might be TRBD2 (6 bases). The germline V and J ends were trimmed by 2 bases and 7 bases, with 15 bases remaining between them. This CDR3 is 15 amino acids long. Germline lookup yields CDR1 MGHRA and CDR2 YSYEKL. CDR3 region: CASSQSGLAENEQFF. In DNA form, the CDR3 reads TGCGCCAGCAGCCAAAGCGGGCTAGCTGAGAATGAGCAGTTCTTC.

The CDR3 DNA is TGTGCCAGCAGTTCCCCGACTAGCGGGACCCAAGAGACCCAGTACTTC. Its protein is CASSSPTSGTQETQYF. This chain uses TRBV28 with TRBJ2-5, with 11 bases lining up with TRBD2. V trimming: 4 bases; J trimming: 1 base; junction bases outside the gene matches: 5. The CDR3 is 16 residues long. From germline, CDR1 is MDHEN and CDR2 SYDVKM.

The chain carries TRBV6-6 and TRBJ1-1, with 9 nucleotides matching TRBD1. J was trimmed by 6 bases and V by 0 bases; bases with no gene match: 8. Germline V lookup: CDR1 MNHNY, CDR2 SVGAGI (reference sequence). The CDR3 consists of 16 residues. The CDR3 DNA reads TGTGCCAGCAGTTACTCGGGTTTAGGGACAGGGTCTGAAGCTTTCTTT. This codes for CASSYSGLGTGSEAFF.

The table lists this clone with a count of one. The chain uses TRBV28 and TRBJ2-7; 8 bases fit TRBD1. Losses at the gene ends were 0 bases for V and 2 bases for J; bases not matched to a gene: 3. Germline V gene data show CDR1 as MDHEN and CDR2 as SYDVKM. The CDR3 is 15 residues long. The CDR3 nucleotides are TGTGCCAGCAGTTTATGGGACAGGGCGGCCTACGAGCAGTACTTC. Its protein product is CASSLWDRAAYEQYF.

The chain combines TRBV19 with TRBJ2-2, with a tentative D call TRBD2 (6 bases). Trimming stripped 1 base from V and 7 bases from J, with 16 bases between. CDR1 is LNHDA, CDR2 SQIVND, per germline (reference sequence). The CDR3 length is 16 residues. The chain's CDR3 is CASSIGGVAAVGELFF. The DNA for the CDR3 is TGTGCCAGTAGTATAGGGGGGGTGGCGGCGGTCGGGGAGCTGTTTTTT.

V and J are TRBV5-4 and TRBJ2-5, with 9 bases that match TRBD1. The germline V gene encodes CDR1 SGHNT and CDR2 YYREEE (reference sequence). The V gene end was trimmed by 3 bases and the J gene end by 5 bases; junction bases not matched to a gene: 2. The CDR3 loop spans 13 amino acids. DNA for the CDR3: TGTGCCAGCAGCTCCGGACAGGGGGAGACCCAGTACTTC. Its protein is CASSSGQGETQYF.

This clone was observed a single time. This chain connects TRBV19 to TRBJ2-5; D gene ambiguous. From germline, CDR1 is LNHDA and CDR2 SQIVND (reference sequence). With 5 bases removed from V and 5 bases from J, the gap between germline ends came to 12 bases. The CDR3 spans 13 residues. In DNA form, the CDR3 reads TGTGCCAGTAGTCGGTTGAGTAAGGAGACCCAGTACTTC. This codes for CASSRLSKETQYF.

This chain connects TRBV7-9 to TRBJ2-5; TRBD1 aligns across 7 bases. Trimming removed 10 bases from V and 5 bases from J; junction bases left unmatched: 7. The CDR3 covers 12 residues. The germline V gene encodes CDR1 SEHNR and CDR2 FQNEAQ (reference sequence). The CDR3 region has the DNA TGTGCCACAACAGGGGACGGCGAGACCCAGTACTTC. Residues: CATTGDGETQYF.

The chain couples TRBV4-1 to TRBJ1-2; D might be TRBD1 (5 bases). V was pared by 5 bases and J by 8 bases, with 12 bases between. This CDR3 comprises 12 residues. CDR1 and CDR2 (germline): MGHRA, YSYEKL. The CDR3 protein is CASSSGHSGYTF. The CDR3 DNA is TGCGCCAGCAGCTCAGGGCATTCGGGCTACACCTTC.

The chain couples TRBV10-3 to TRBJ2-3, with 8 bases identical to TRBD2. The ends lost 3 bases at V and 0 bases at J; junction bases unmatched: 11. From germline, CDR1 is ENHRY and CDR2 SYGVKD. This CDR3 has 18 residues. In DNA, the CDR3 is TGTGCCATCAGTGAAACTAGTCTCGGGGGGGTCAGCACAGATACGCAGTATTTT. It encodes CAISETSLGGVSTDTQYF.

This chain connects TRBV7-6 to TRBJ2-1; 7 bases agree with TRBD1. CDR3 length: 15 amino acids. Germline trimming cut 5 bases from V and 3 bases from J; bases unmatched to any gene: 7. CDR1 is SGHVS and CDR2 is FNYEAQ in the germline V gene. This chain's CDR3 is CASSLTGRDYNEQFF. In nucleotides, the CDR3 is TGTGCCAGCAGCCTGACAGGGCGAGACTACAATGAGCAGTTCTTC.

This chain connects TRBV29-1 to TRBJ1-1, with D unclear. Germline loops: CDR1 SQVTM, CDR2 ANQGSEA. The CDR3 covers 12 residues. V was trimmed by 6 bases and J by 8 bases, leaving 16 bases between them. The CDR3 DNA is TGCAGCGTCTCCCGAGAACGTGCAGAAGCTTTCTTT. Its protein product is CSVSRERAEAFF.

This chain uses TRBV5-8 with TRBJ1-6; 8 bases align to TRBD1. The CDR3 sequence is 14 residues long. The germline V gene has CDR1 SGHTS and CDR2 YDEGEE. With V trimmed by 4 bases and J by 7 bases, 4 bases remained unmatched. The CDR3 DNA is TGTGCCAGCAGCCCCGACAGGGGCAATTCACCCCTCCACTTT. This gives the protein CASSPDRGNSPLHF.

This clone was detected only once. The chain couples TRBV6-1 to TRBJ1-2; a possible D gene is TRBD1 (6 bases). Germline V gives CDR1 MNHNS, CDR2 SASEGT. Trimming removed 8 bases at V and 3 bases at J, with 13 bases between. This CDR3 has 13 amino acids. The CDR3 reads CASEGTGYYGYTF. CDR3 DNA sequence: TGTGCCAGCGAGGGAACAGGGTACTATGGCTACACCTTC.

The rearrangement joins TRBV5-6 to TRBJ2-5, with 8 bases matching TRBD1. The J segment lost 11 bases and the V segment lost 2 bases, leaving 8 bases of the junction unmatched. Germline CDR1 is SGHDT and CDR2 is YYEEEE. CDR3 size: 13 residues. The CDR3 loop is CASSFRGLEEQYF. In DNA, the CDR3 is TGTGCCAGCAGCTTCAGGGGGCTTGAGGAGCAGTACTTC.

J is TRBJ1-2 and V is TRBV7-9; D ambiguous. Germline V gene data show CDR1 as SEHNR and CDR2 as FQNEAQ (reference sequence). The CDR3 runs 14 residues. V shed 1 base and J shed 4 bases, with 10 bases lying between them. In DNA form, the CDR3 reads TGTGCCAGCAGCTTAGTTACAGTTTCCTATGGCTACACCTTC. This encodes CASSLVTVSYGYTF.

J is TRBJ2-2 and V is TRBV5-5; D is undetermined. Germline values: CDR1 SGHKS, CDR2 YYEKEE (reference sequence). This CDR3 spans 14 amino acids. Deletions cut 5 bases from V and 1 base from J, with 9 bases between. The CDR3 sequence: CASRVEWNTGELFF. The CDR3 coding sequence is TGTGCCAGCAGGGTAGAGTGGAACACCGGGGAGCTGTTTTTT.

The genes are TRBV5-4 and TRBJ2-1, with 7 bases that match TRBD2. The germline gives CDR1 SGHNT, CDR2 YYREEE (reference sequence). The V segment lost 4 bases and the J segment 4 bases; nucleotides outside the gene matches: 8. This CDR3 has 15 residues. The CDR3 DNA reads as TGTGCCAGCAGCCCGGGCGCGGGAGATTACAATGAGCAGTTCTTC. Residues: CASSPGAGDYNEQFF. Using reference TRBV5-4 and TRBJ2-1 for the parts outside the CDR3, the full variable domain is ETGVTQSPTHLIKTRGQQVTLRCSSQSGHNTVSWYQQALGQGPQFIFQYYREEENGRGNFPPRFSGLQFPNYSSELNVNALELDDSALYLCASSPGAGDYNEQFFGPGTRLTVL.

The gene calls are TRBV7-8 and TRBJ2-2, with 11 bases identical to TRBD1. V shed 5 bases, J shed 6 bases, and the junction held 2 bases outside the gene matches. There are 14 residues in the CDR3. Germline CDR1 is SGHVS and CDR2 is FQNEAQ. The CDR3 bases are TGTGCCAGCAGCCAGGACAGGGGGCCCGGGGAGCTGTTTTTT. Its protein is CASSQDRGPGELFF. Looking up the rest from reference TRBV7-8 and TRBJ2-2 gives the full variable domain: GAGVSQSPRYKVAKRGQDVALRCDPISGHVSLFWYQQALGQGPEFLTYFQNEAQLDKSGLPSDRFFAERPEGSVSTLKIQRTQQEDSAVYLCASSQDRGPGELFFGEGSRLTVL.

The chain has TRBV18 and TRBJ2-6, with 9 positions matching TRBD1. The CDR3 spans 19 residues. Germline V gives CDR1 KGHSH, CDR2 LQKENI. V was pared by 4 bases and J by 0 bases, with 10 bases of the junction left unmatched. As DNA, the CDR3 is TGTGCCAGCTCACTTTCCGGGACAGGGTTTCCCTCTGGGGCCAACGTCCTGACTTTC. Amino acids: CASSLSGTGFPSGANVLTF.

The CDR3 DNA reads TGTGCCGGACGCAGCGGGGGCACTGAAGCTTTCTTT. Its protein is CAGRSGGTEAFF. J is TRBJ1-1 and V is TRBV7-9; D is possibly TRBD1 (5 bases). The V gene lost 11 bases and the J gene lost 4 bases, with 14 bases spanning the gap. This CDR3 is 12 amino acids long. The germline CDR1 and CDR2 sequences are SEHNR and FQNEAQ (reference sequence).

In this sample, this clone turned up a few times. The rearrangement joins TRBV6-1 to TRBJ1-1; D gene ambiguous. Deletions cut 2 bases from V and 3 bases from J, with 7 bases between. The CDR3 extends over 13 amino acids. Germline CDR1 reads MNHNS; CDR2 reads SASEGT. CDR3 DNA sequence: TGTGCCAGCAGTGAATGGGAGTACACTGAAGCTTTCTTT. This encodes CASSEWEYTEAFF.

This clone was seen a single time. The CDR3 loop is CASSSRRAGGNNEQFF. The CDR3 nucleotides read TGTGCCAGCAGTTCCCGGAGAGCGGGGGGTAACAATGAGCAGTTCTTC. This chain uses TRBV6-6 with TRBJ2-1; 9 bases match TRBD2. Trimming removed 4 bases from V and 5 bases from J; junction bases left unmatched: 9. The CDR3 length is 16 residues. The germline CDR1 and CDR2 sequences are MNHNY and SVGAGI (reference sequence).

This chain uses TRBV15 with TRBJ2-1, with a possible D match to TRBD1 (5 bases). The CDR3 extends over 15 amino acids. Germline V gives CDR1 LNHNV, CDR2 YYDKDF (reference sequence). V was cut by 0 bases and J by 5 bases, with 11 bases left in between. As DNA, the CDR3 is TGTGCCACCAGCAGAGAAGGGGATTTGAACAATGAGCAGTTCTTC. Translation gives CATSREGDLNNEQFF. The full variable domain, rest sourced from reference TRBV15 and TRBJ2-1, is DAMVIQNPRYQVTQFGKPVTLSCSQTLNHNVMYWYQQKSSQAPKLLFHYYDKDFNNEADTPDNFQSRRPNTSFCFLDIRSPGLGDTAMYLCATSREGDLNNEQFFGPGTRLTVL.